These 17 T cell receptor beta chains were sequenced from one sample in a study of T cell changes during pregnancy in multiple sclerosis. The method was immunoSEQ multiplex PCR; TCRdb's version includes in-frame clones alone and lacks a portion of them. The sample lists tens of thousands of clones, more than 90% occurring once. The sequencing here drew on CD8+ T cells from peripheral blood mononuclear cells, taken after pregnancy. Receptor source: a female donor with multiple sclerosis, enrolled in a pregnancy study.

Written as DNA, the CDR3 is TGTGCCAGCAGCTTAGGACCGGGACAGGGTCGCGACGAGCAGTACTTC. Its protein product is CASSLGPGQGRDEQYF. V usage is TRBV5-6 and J usage is TRBJ2-7, with 9 bases matching TRBD1. The germline gives CDR1 SGHDT, CDR2 YYEEEE. After removal of 2 bases from V and 5 bases from J, the junction contained 11 bases not matched to a gene. The CDR3 is 16 residues long.

This clone was counted once. The rearrangement uses TRBV7-9 and TRBJ2-2, with D possibly TRBD2 on 6 matching bases. CDR3 length: 14 amino acids. CDR1 and CDR2 (germline): SEHNR, FQNEAQ (reference sequence). Trimming took 5 bases from V and 7 from J, leaving 14 bases between them. The CDR3 sequence is CASSPGGVGGELFF. CDR3 sequence (DNA): TGTGCCAGCAGCCCCGGAGGGGTCGGCGGGGAGCTGTTTTTT.

This clone occurred once. The chain recombines TRBV27 with TRBJ2-7; D might be TRBD2 (5 bases). V was clipped by 0 bases and J by 5 bases, with 11 bases between them. This CDR3 has 14 amino acids. The germline V gene encodes CDR1 MNHEY and CDR2 SMNVEV (reference sequence). This CDR3 is CASSLSRGRDEQYF. The DNA for the CDR3 is TGTGCCAGCAGTTTATCTCGGGGTAGGGACGAGCAGTACTTC.

CDR3 bases: TGTGCCAGCAGGAAAGACAGGGTACACGAGCAGTACTTC. It codes for CASRKDRVHEQYF. This chain uses TRBV6-5 with TRBJ2-7, with 7 nucleotides matching TRBD1. The V gene end was trimmed by 6 bases and the J gene end by 5 bases; junction bases not matched to a gene: 7. CDR3 length: 13 residues. Germline V gives CDR1 MNHEY, CDR2 SVGAGI.

The chain joins TRBV30 to TRBJ2-7; 10 bases are shared with TRBD2. V gave up 3 bases and J gave up 4 bases; unmatched junction bases: 12. This CDR3 is built from 16 residues. CDR1 and CDR2 from the germline V gene are GTSNPN and SVGIG (reference sequence). The CDR3 coding sequence is TGTGCCTGGAGCGTTACTCTAGCGGGGGCCGCATACGAGCAGTACTTC. It codes for CAWSVTLAGAAYEQYF.

The chain uses TRBV5-1 and TRBJ2-1; 7 bases match TRBD2. The V segment lost 2 bases and the J segment 4 bases; nucleotides outside the gene matches: 6. The germline gives CDR1 SGHRS, CDR2 YFSETQ. The length of the CDR3 is 15 residues. CDR3 region: CASSLGGTTYNEQFF. DNA for the CDR3: TGCGCCAGCAGCTTAGGCGGGACTACATACAATGAGCAGTTCTTC.

This clone was seen only once. The V gene is TRBV6-1, the J gene TRBJ2-5; D remains ambiguous. Germline V gene lookup returns CDR1 MNHNS and CDR2 SASEGT. The CDR3 is 14 residues long. The germline V and J ends were trimmed by 5 bases and 5 bases, with 15 bases remaining between them. The CDR3 protein is CASSRPGARETQYF. The CDR3 DNA is TGTGCCAGCAGTAGGCCGGGTGCCCGGGAGACCCAGTACTTC.

This chain joins TRBV4-1 and TRBJ1-5; D may be TRBD1 (5 bases). The V gene lost 3 bases and the J gene lost 2 bases, with 14 bases spanning the gap. The CDR3 is 16 residues long. In germline, CDR1 is MGHRA, CDR2 YSYEKL. This chain's CDR3 is CASSHSGVGGNQPQHF. CDR3 nucleotide sequence: TGCGCCAGCAGCCACTCGGGGGTAGGCGGCAATCAGCCCCAGCATTTT.

The chain carries TRBV19 and TRBJ2-1; no firm D call. The CDR3 contains 13 residues. Deletions cut 8 bases from V and 0 bases from J, with 8 bases between. Looked up from germline, CDR1 is LNHDA and CDR2 is SQIVND (reference sequence). The CDR3: CASSASSYNEQFF. The CDR3 DNA follows: TGTGCCAGTTCAGCGAGCTCCTACAATGAGCAGTTCTTC.

V and J are TRBV9 and TRBJ2-7, with 11 bases that match TRBD1. The V and J ends lost 4 bases and 3 bases, in that order; junction bases with no gene match: 6. Germline lookup yields CDR1 SGDLS and CDR2 YYNGEE. The CDR3 totals 15 residues. The chain's CDR3 is CASSQGTGGNYEQYF. CDR3 bases: TGTGCCAGCAGCCAAGGGACAGGGGGGAACTACGAGCAGTACTTC.

The V gene is TRBV7-6, the J gene TRBJ2-7, with TRBD1 identical over 7 bases. CDR1 is SGHVS and CDR2 is FNYEAQ in the germline V gene. The CDR3 has 12 amino acids. With V trimmed by 5 bases and J by 6 bases, 4 bases remained unmatched. CDR3 nucleotides: TGTGCCAGCAGCCCGGGACAGCTCGAGCAGTACTTC. This gives the protein CASSPGQLEQYF.

The chain recombines TRBV13 with TRBJ1-1; D is perhaps TRBD1 (5 bases). Trimming stripped 3 bases from V and 3 bases from J, with 20 bases between. CDR1 is PRHDT and CDR2 is FYEKMQ in the germline V gene (reference sequence). The CDR3 runs 17 residues. In DNA, the CDR3 is TGTGCCAGCAGCTTTTACTATAATGGACACACAGACACTGAAGCTTTCTTT. Its translation is CASSFYYNGHTDTEAFF. Using reference TRBV13 and TRBJ1-1 for the parts outside the CDR3, the full variable domain is AAGVIQSPRHLIKEKRETATLKCYPIPRHDTVYWYQQGPGQDPQFLISFYEKMQSDKGSIPDRFSAQQFSDYHSELNMSSLELGDSALYFCASSFYYNGHTDTEAFFGQGTRLTVV.

V usage is TRBV29-1 and J usage is TRBJ2-1; 8 nucleotides line up with TRBD2. The CDR3 contains 13 residues. From germline, CDR1 is SQVTM and CDR2 ANQGSEA. V lost 3 bases to trimming and J lost 6 bases; unmatched junction nucleotides: 4. CDR3 region: CSVDGGGSNEQFF. Here the CDR3 DNA reads TGCAGCGTTGACGGGGGGGGATCCAATGAGCAGTTCTTC.

The chain combines TRBV5-5 with TRBJ2-1; D gene ambiguous. Germline CDR1 SGHKS, CDR2 YYEKEE (reference sequence). This CDR3 is 13 amino acids long. Trimming stripped 0 bases from V and 5 bases from J, with 6 bases between. Here the CDR3 DNA reads TGTGCCAGCAGCTTGGAATATAACAATGAGCAGTTCTTC. Residues: CASSLEYNNEQFF. Using reference TRBV5-5 and TRBJ2-1 for the parts outside the CDR3, the full variable domain is DAGVTQSPTHLIKTRGQQVTLRCSPISGHKSVSWYQQVLGQGPQFIFQYYEKEERGRGNFPDRFSARQFPNYSSELNVNALLLGDSALYLCASSLEYNNEQFFGPGTRLTVL.

The V call is TRBV4-1, the J call TRBJ2-3, with 7 positions matching TRBD2. This CDR3 comprises 16 residues. With 2 bases clipped from V and 2 bases from J, the junction kept 7 bases outside the gene matches. Germline V CDR1 and CDR2: MGHRA, YSYEKL. CDR3 sequence reads: CASSQSKAGDTDTQYF. In DNA form, the CDR3 reads TGCGCCAGCAGCCAAAGCAAGGCGGGGGACACAGATACGCAGTATTTT.

This rearrangement joins TRBV5-1 to TRBJ2-3; 12 nucleotides match TRBD2. J lost 4 bases, V lost 3 bases, and 9 bases had no gene match. Germline loops: CDR1 SGHRS, CDR2 YFSETQ. This CDR3 is 17 amino acids long. Here the CDR3 DNA reads TGCGCCAGCAGCTCCGCCGCTAGCGGGAGGGACGCAGATACGCAGTATTTT. Translated: CASSSAASGRDADTQYF.

The V call is TRBV28, the J call TRBJ1-4; D unclear. The V and J ends lost 5 bases and 8 bases respectively, with 21 bases between them. Germline CDR1 reads MDHEN; CDR2 reads SYDVKM. There are 16 residues in the CDR3. The CDR3 region is CASSPPYREVGEKLFF. CDR3 DNA sequence: TGTGCCAGCAGTCCGCCCTATAGGGAGGTAGGAGAAAAACTGTTTTTT.